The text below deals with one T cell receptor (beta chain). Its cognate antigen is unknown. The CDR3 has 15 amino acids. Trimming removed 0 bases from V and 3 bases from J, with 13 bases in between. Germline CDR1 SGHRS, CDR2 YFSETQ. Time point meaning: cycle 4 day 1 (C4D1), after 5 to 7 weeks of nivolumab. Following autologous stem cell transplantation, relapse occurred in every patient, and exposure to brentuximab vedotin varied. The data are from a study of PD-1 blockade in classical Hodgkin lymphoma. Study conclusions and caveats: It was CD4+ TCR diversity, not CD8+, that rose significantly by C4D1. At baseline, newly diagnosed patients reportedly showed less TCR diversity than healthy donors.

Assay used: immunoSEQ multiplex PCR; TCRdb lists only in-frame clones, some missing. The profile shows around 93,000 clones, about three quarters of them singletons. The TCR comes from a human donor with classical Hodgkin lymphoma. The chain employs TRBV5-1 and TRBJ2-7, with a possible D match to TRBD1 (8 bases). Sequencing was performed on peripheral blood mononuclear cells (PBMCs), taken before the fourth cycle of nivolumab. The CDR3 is CASSLATGGVYEQYF. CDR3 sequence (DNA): TGCGCCAGCAGCTTGGCTACAGGGGGGGTCTACGAGCAGTACTTC.